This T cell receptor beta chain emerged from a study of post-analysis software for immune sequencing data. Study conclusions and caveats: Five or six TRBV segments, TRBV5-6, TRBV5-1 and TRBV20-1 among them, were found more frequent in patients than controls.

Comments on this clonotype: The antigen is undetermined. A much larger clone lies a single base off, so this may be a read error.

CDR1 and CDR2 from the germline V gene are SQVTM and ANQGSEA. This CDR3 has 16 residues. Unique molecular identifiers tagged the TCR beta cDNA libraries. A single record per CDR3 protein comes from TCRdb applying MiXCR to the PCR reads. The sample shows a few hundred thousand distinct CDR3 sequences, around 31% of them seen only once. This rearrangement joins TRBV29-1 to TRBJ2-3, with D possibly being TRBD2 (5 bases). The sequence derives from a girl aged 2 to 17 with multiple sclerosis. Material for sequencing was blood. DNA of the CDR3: TGCAGCGTTGAACTCTGGCAGTCGGGGTCCCCAGATACGCGGTATTTT. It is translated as CSVELWQSGSPDTRYF.